The clone carrying this T cell receptor beta chain was found a few times. The antigen is not known. Trimming removed 2 bases from V and 8 bases from J, with 12 bases in between. The length of the CDR3 is 13 residues. From germline, CDR1 is MNHEY and CDR2 SVGEGT. Regions amplified from RNA transcripts were the TCR beta CDR3 regions. HTBI primers were the set used in a first-round RT-PCR of the TCR CDR3. TCRdb analysed the multiplex PCR reads with MiXCR anew, one entry per CDR3 protein. The repertoire holds fewer than 800,000 distinct CDR3 sequences, with around 15% as singletons. Across 18 months, stable Graves' hyperthyroidism was marked by no progression to ophthalmopathy. Newly diagnosed hyperthyroidism, duration under 2 months, in patients aged 18 to 65. Extraction of PBMCs used roughly 9.3 ml of fresh peripheral blood. The data derive from a study of T cells in Graves' hyperthyroidism and ophthalmopathy. Study results and caveats: Appearing also in blood were most of the thyroid clonotypes expanded above 0.001.

What was sequenced was blood. This receptor was obtained from a man between 18 and 35 years old with Graves' hyperthyroidism. The rearrangement uses TRBV6-2 or TRBV6-3 and TRBJ1-2; D possibly corresponds to TRBD1 (5 bases). As DNA, the CDR3 is TGTGCCAGCAGTTACCAGGGAATGAGGGGCTACACCTTC. Translation: CASSYQGMRGYTF.